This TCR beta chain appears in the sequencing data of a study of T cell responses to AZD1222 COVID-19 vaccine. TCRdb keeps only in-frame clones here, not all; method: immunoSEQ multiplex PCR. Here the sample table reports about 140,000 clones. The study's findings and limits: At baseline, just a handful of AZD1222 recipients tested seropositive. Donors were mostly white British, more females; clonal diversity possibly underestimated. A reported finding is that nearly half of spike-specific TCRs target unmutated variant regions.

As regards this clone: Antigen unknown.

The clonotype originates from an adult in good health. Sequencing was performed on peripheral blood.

CDR3 nucleotides: TGTGCCAGCAGTTTGGACAGGGGGCGATACTATAATTCACCCCTCCACTTT. This sequence encodes CASSLDRGRYYNSPLHF. The V call is TRBV28, the J call TRBJ1-6; TRBD1 matches 11 bases. The CDR3 sequence is 17 residues long. The trim removed 3 bases at V and 3 bases at J, leaving 4 bases unmatched. Germline CDR1 and CDR2: MDHEN and SYDVKM.